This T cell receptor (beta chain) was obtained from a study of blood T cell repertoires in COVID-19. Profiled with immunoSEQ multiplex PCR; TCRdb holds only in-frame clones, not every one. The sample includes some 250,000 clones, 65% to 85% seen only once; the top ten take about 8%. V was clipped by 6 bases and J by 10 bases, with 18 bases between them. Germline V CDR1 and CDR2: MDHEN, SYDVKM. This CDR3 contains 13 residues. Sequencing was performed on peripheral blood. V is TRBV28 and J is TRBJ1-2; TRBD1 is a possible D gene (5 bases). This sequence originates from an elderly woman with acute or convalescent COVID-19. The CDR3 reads CASRPSGGYVYTF. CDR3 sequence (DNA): TGTGCCAGCAGGCCGTCGGGGGGATACGTCTACACCTTC.